This T cell receptor beta chain was captured by sequencing in a study of radiation and T cells in renal cell carcinoma. The table came from immunoSEQ multiplex PCR; TCRdb's copy has only in-frame clones and leaves some out. The sample lists 150,000 to 200,000 clones, around 89% occurring once. Time point indicated: blood 4 weeks post-SBRT, at nephrectomy. Treatment defined: 15 Gy SBRT to primary tumor, nephrectomy 4 weeks later. Germline CDR1 is LNHDA and CDR2 is SQIVND (reference sequence). V was cut by 0 bases and J by 8 bases, with 1 base left in between. CDR3 size: 11 residues. The chain uses TRBV19 and TRBJ1-4; no clear D gene. The receptor was isolated from a woman aged 50 to 60 with renal cell carcinoma. The sample in question was blood, obtained from a patient whose treatment included radiotherapy and nephrectomy. Here the CDR3 DNA reads TGTGCCAGTAGTATAGACGAAAAACTGTTTTTT. This translates into CASSIDEKLFF.